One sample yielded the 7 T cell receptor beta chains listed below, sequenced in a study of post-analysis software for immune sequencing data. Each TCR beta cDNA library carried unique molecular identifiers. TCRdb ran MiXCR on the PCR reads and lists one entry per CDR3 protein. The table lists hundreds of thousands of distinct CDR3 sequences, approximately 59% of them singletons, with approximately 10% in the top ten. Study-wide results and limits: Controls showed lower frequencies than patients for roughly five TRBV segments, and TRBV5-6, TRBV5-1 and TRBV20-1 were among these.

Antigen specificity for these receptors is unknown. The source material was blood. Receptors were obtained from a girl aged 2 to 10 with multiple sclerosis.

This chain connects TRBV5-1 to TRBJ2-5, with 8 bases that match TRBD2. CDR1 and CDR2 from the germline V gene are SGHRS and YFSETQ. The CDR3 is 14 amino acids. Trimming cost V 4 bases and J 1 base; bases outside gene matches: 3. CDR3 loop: CASSRGTSQETQYF. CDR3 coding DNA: TGCGCCAGCAGCCGGGGGACTAGCCAAGAGACCCAGTACTTC.

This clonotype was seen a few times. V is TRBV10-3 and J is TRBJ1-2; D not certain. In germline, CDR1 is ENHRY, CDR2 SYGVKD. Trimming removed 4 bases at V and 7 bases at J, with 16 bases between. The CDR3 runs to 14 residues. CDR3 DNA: TGTGCCATCAGTGCTTCGGCTTCAACGAGTGGCTACACCTTC. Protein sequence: CAISASASTSGYTF.

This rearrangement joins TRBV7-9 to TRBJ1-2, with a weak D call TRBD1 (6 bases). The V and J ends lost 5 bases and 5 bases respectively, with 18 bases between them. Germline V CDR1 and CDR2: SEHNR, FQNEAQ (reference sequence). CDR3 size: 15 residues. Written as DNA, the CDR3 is TGTGCCAGCAGCCCGGAGGGGGGCGCGGGTTATGGCTACACCTTC. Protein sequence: CASSPEGGAGYGYTF.

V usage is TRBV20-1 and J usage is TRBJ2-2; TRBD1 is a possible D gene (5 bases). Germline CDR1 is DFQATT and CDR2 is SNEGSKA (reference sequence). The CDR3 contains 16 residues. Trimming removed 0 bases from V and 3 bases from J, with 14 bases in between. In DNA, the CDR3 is TGCAGTGCTAGAGAGTTTCAGGGCCCGGACACCGGGGAGCTGTTTTTT. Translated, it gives CSAREFQGPDTGELFF.

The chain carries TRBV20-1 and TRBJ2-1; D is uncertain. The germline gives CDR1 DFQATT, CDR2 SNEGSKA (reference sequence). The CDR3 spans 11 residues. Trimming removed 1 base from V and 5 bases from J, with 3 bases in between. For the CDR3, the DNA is TGCAGTGCTAGAGTGAACAATGAGCAGTTCTTC. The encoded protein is CSARVNNEQFF.

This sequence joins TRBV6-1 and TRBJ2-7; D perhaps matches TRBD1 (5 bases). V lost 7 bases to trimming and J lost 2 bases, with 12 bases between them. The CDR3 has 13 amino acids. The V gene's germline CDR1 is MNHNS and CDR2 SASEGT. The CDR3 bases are TGTGCCAGCAATGGGGCCCTGCCCTACGAGCAGTACTTC. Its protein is CASNGALPYEQYF.

The CDR3 loop reads CASSLMAGGWGNEQFF. CDR3 bases: TGCGCCAGCAGCTTGATGGCGGGAGGGTGGGGCAATGAGCAGTTCTTC. V is TRBV5-1 and J is TRBJ2-1; 9 bases map to TRBD2. The germline gives CDR1 SGHRS, CDR2 YFSETQ. The CDR3 sequence is 16 residues long. With V trimmed by 1 base and J by 6 bases, 8 bases remained unmatched.